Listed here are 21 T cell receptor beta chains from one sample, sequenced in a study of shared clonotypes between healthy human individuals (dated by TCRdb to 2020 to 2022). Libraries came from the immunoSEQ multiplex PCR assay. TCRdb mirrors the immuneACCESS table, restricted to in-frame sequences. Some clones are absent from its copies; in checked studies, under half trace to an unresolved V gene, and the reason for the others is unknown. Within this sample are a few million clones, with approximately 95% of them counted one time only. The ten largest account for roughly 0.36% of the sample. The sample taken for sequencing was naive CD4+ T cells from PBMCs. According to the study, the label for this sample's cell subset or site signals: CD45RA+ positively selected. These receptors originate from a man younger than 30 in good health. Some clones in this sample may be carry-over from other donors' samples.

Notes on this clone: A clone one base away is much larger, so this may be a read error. As DNA, the CDR3 is TGTGCCAGCAGCTTAGAGAGGAACACTGAAGCTTTCTTT. Its translation is CASSLERNTEAFF. The V and J genes are TRBV11-3 and TRBJ1-1; D ambiguous. This CDR3 region has 13 residues. Trimming left V 0 bases short and J 1 base short, with 3 bases between. Germline assignment: CDR1 SGHNT and CDR2 YENEEA.

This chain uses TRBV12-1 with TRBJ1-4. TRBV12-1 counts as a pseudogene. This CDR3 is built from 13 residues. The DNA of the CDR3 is TGTGCCACACCGGGACGGCAGAATGAAAAACTGTTTTTT. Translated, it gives CATPGRQNEKLFF.

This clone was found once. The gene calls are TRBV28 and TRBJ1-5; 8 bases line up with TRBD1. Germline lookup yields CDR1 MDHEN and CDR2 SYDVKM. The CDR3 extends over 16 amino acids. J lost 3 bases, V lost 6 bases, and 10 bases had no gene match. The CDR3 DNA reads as TGTGCCAGCAGATCCCCCACAGGGGGATTCAATCAGCCCCAGCATTTT. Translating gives CASRSPTGGFNQPQHF.

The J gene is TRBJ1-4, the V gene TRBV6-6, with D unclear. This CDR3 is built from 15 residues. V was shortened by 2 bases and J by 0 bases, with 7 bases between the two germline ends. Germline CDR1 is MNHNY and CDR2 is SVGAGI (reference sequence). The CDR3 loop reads CASSYPEATNEKLFF. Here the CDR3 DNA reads TGTGCCAGCAGTTACCCCGAAGCAACTAATGAAAAACTGTTTTTT.

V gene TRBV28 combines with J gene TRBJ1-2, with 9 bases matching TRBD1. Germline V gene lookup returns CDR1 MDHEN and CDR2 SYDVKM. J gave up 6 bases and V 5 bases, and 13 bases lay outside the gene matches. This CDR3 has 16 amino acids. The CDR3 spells CASSPRDRAIGHGYTF. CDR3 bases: TGTGCCAGCAGTCCCCGGGACAGGGCTATTGGTCATGGCTACACCTTC.

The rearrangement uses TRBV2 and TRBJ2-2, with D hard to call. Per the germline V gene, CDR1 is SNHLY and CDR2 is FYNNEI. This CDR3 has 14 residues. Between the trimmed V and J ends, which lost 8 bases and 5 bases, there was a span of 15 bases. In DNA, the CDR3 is TGTGCCAGCGCGGTTTTGGGTAGTACCGGGGAGCTGTTTTTT. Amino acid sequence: CASAVLGSTGELFF.

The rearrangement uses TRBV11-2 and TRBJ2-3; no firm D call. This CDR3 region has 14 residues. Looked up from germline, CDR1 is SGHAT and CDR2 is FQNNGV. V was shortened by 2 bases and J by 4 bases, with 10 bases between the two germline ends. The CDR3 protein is CASSLSLAPDTQYF. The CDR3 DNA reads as TGTGCCAGCAGCTTATCTTTAGCCCCAGATACGCAGTATTTT. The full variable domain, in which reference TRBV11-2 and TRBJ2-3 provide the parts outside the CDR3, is EAGVAQSPRYKIIEKRQSVAFWCNPISGHATLYWYQQILGQGPKLLIQFQNNGVVDDSQLPKDRFSAERLKGVDSTLKIQPAKLEDSAVYLCASSLSLAPDTQYFGPGTRLTVL.

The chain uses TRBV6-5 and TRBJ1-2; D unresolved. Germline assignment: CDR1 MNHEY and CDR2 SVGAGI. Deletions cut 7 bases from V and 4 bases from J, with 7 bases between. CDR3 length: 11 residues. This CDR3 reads CASKSSYGYTF. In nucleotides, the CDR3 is TGTGCCAGCAAGAGTTCCTATGGCTACACCTTC.

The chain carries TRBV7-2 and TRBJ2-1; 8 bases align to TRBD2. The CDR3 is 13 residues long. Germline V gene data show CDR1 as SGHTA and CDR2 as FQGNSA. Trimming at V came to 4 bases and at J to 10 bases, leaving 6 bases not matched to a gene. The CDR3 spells CASSSSGRNEQFF. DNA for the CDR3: TGTGCCAGCAGCTCCAGCGGGAGAAACGAGCAGTTCTTC.

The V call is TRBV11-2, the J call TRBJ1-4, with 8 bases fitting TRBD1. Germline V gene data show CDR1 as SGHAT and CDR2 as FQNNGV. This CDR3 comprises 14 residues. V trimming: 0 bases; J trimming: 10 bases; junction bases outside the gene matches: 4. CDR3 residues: CASSLETGAGKLFF. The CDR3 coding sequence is TGTGCCAGCAGCTTAGAGACAGGGGCGGGAAAACTGTTTTTT.

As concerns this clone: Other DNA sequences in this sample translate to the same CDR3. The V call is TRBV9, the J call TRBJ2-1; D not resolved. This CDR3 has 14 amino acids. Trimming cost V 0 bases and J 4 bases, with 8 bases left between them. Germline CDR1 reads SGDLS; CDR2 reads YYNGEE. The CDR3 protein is CASSVVPSYNEQFF. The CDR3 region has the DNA TGTGCCAGCAGCGTAGTCCCAAGTTACAATGAGCAGTTCTTC.

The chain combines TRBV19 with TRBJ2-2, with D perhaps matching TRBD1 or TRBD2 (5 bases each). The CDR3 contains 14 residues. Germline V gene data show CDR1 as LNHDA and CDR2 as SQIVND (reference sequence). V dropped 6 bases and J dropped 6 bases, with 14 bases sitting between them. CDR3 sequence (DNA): TGTGCCAGTAGAACTAGGGGTGGCCCCGGGGAGCTGTTTTTT. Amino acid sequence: CASRTRGGPGELFF.

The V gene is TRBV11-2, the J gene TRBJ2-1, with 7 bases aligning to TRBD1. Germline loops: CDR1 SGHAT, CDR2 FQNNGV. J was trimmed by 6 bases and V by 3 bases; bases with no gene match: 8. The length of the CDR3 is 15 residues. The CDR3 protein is CASSFTTGSSNEQFF. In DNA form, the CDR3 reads TGTGCCAGCAGCTTCACGACAGGGTCAAGCAATGAGCAGTTCTTC. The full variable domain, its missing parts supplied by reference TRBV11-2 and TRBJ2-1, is EAGVAQSPRYKIIEKRQSVAFWCNPISGHATLYWYQQILGQGPKLLIQFQNNGVVDDSQLPKDRFSAERLKGVDSTLKIQPAKLEDSAVYLCASSFTTGSSNEQFFGPGTRLTVL.

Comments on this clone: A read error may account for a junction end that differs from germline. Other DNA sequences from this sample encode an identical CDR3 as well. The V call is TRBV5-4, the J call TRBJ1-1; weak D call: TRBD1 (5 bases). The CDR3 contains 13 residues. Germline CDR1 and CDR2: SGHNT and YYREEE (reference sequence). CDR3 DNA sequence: TGTGCCAGCAGTTTGGGGCTGAACACTGAAGCTTTCTTT. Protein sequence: CASSLGLNTEAFF.

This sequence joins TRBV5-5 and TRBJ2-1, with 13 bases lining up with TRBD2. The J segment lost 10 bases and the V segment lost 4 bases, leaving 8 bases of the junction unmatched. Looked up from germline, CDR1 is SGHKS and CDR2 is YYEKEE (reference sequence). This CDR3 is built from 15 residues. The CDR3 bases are TGTGCCAGCAGCCCTGGAGGACTAGCGGGAGTAGAGCAGTTCTTC. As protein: CASSPGGLAGVEQFF.

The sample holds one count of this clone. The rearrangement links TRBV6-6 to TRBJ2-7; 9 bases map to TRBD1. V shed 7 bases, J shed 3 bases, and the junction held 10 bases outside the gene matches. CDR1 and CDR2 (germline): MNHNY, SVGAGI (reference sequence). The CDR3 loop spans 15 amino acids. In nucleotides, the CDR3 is TGTGCCAGCACCCACCAAGACAGGGGGTACTACGAGCAGTACTTC. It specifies CASTHQDRGYYEQYF.

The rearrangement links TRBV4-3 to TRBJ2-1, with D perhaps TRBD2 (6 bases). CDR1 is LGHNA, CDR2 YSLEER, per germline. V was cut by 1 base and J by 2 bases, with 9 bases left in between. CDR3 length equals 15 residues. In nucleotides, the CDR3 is TGCGCCAGCAGCCAAGCGGGAGCGGCCTACAATGAGCAGTTCTTC. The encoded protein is CASSQAGAAYNEQFF.

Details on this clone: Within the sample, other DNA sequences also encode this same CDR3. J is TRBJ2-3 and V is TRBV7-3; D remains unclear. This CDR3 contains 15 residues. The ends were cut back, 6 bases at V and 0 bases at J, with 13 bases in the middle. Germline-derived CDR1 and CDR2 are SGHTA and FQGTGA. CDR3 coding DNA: TGTGCCAGCAGTCCGGCTTTGACTAGCACAGATACGCAGTATTTT. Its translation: CASSPALTSTDTQYF.

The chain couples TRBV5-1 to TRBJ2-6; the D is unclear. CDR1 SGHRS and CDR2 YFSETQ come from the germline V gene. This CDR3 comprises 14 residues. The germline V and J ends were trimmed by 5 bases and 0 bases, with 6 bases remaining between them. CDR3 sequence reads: CASSWNSGANVLTF. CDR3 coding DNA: TGCGCCAGCAGTTGGAACTCTGGGGCCAACGTCCTGACTTTC.

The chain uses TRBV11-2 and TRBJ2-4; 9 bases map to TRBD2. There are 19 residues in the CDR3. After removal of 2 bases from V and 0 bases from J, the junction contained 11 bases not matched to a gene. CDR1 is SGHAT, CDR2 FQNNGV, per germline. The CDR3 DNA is TGTGCCAGCAGCTTACTAGCGGGACTCAGTCTGGGAGCCAAAAACATTCAGTACTTC. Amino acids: CASSLLAGLSLGAKNIQYF.

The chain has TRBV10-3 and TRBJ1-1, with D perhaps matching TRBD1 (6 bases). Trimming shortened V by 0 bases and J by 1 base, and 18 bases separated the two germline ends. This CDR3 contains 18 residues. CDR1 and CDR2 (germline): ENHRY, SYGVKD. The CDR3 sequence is CAISESGGGRIENTEAFF. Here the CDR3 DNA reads TGTGCCATCAGTGAGTCGGGTGGGGGGCGAATAGAGAACACTGAAGCTTTCTTT.